The next 23 T cell receptor beta chains were all read from a single sample in a study of blood T cell repertoires in COVID-19. Some clones are missing from TCRdb's copy, which holds only in-frame ones; the method was immunoSEQ multiplex PCR. This table holds about 300,000 clones, 70% to 90% found once. The material sequenced was PBMCs or T cells enriched from blood (not recorded which). Receptors were obtained from a man in his thirties or forties who had recovered from COVID-19.

The chain couples TRBV24-1 to TRBJ2-5, with 7 bases aligning to TRBD1. J was trimmed by 4 bases and V by 3 bases; bases with no gene match: 7. This CDR3 has 15 amino acids. Per the germline V gene, CDR1 is KGHDR and CDR2 is SFDVKD. DNA of the CDR3: TGTGCCACCAGTGATCGACAGGGTGTAGGAGAGACCCAGTACTTC. This translates into CATSDRQGVGETQYF.

This chain joins TRBV5-6 and TRBJ2-4; 12 nucleotides agree with TRBD1. J gave up 5 bases and V 1 base, and 4 bases lay outside the gene matches. Per germline, CDR1 SGHDT and CDR2 YYEEEE. This CDR3 is 16 amino acids long. CDR3 DNA sequence: TGTGCCAGCAGCTTGAGGGACAGGGGGCTCCAAAACATTCAGTACTTC. This gives the protein CASSLRDRGLQNIQYF.

Worth noting for this clone: The sample holds other DNA sequences that translate to the same CDR3. This chain links TRBV12-3 or TRBV12-4 with TRBJ1-2, with 8 positions matching TRBD1. The length of the CDR3 is 13 residues. J gave up 3 bases and V 3 bases, and 0 bases lay outside the gene matches. The CDR3 DNA reads TGTGCCAGCAGTTTGACAGGGGACTATGGCTACACCTTC. Amino acid sequence: CASSLTGDYGYTF.

The chain uses TRBV19 and TRBJ2-1; 9 positions match TRBD2. Germline values: CDR1 LNHDA, CDR2 SQIVND (reference sequence). The CDR3 has 13 residues. After removal of 3 bases from V and 8 bases from J, the junction contained 2 bases not matched to a gene. The CDR3 sequence: CASSMGLAYEQFF. The CDR3 region has the DNA TGTGCCAGTAGTATGGGACTAGCCTATGAGCAGTTCTTC.

This chain connects TRBV5-1 to TRBJ1-4; 7 bases fit TRBD1. The CDR3 covers 17 residues. CDR1 and CDR2 from the germline V gene are SGHRS and YFSETQ. V gave up 1 base and J gave up 0 bases; unmatched junction bases: 6. The CDR3: CASSLLGRGATNEKLFF. CDR3 DNA sequence: TGCGCCAGCAGCTTGTTGGGCAGGGGGGCAACTAATGAAAAACTGTTTTTT.

The V gene is TRBV3-1 (or the pseudogene TRBV3-2), the J gene TRBJ2-1; 8 bases align to TRBD2. Losses at the gene ends were 1 base for V and 4 bases for J; bases not matched to a gene: 3. The CDR3 has 15 amino acids. Germline V gene lookup returns CDR1 LGHDT and CDR2 YNNKEL (reference sequence). As DNA, the CDR3 is TGTGCCAGCAGCCAAGCGGGGGGGATATACAATGAGCAGTTCTTC. This codes for CASSQAGGIYNEQFF.

CDR3 sequence (DNA): TGTGCCAGCAGCCCGAGAAGAGGGACTAGCGGGGATGATACGCAGTATTTT. It codes for CASSPRRGTSGDDTQYF. The chain links TRBV13 to TRBJ2-3, with 13 bases aligning to TRBD2. The CDR3 contains 17 residues. CDR1 PRHDT and CDR2 FYEKMQ come from the germline V gene (reference sequence). V shed 5 bases, J shed 6 bases, and the junction held 11 bases outside the gene matches.

This chain uses TRBV11-3 with TRBJ2-2; D is unclear. Germline V CDR1 and CDR2: SGHNT, YENEEA. The V end lost 0 bases, the J end lost 1 base, and 15 bases lay between the germline ends. The CDR3 runs to 18 residues. CDR3 sequence: CASSLEDTPAENTGELFF. The CDR3 DNA reads TGTGCCAGCAGCTTAGAAGATACTCCCGCCGAGAACACCGGGGAGCTGTTTTTT.

The chain carries TRBV19 and TRBJ1-2; 10 positions agree with TRBD1. V shed 5 bases, J shed 8 bases, and the junction held 8 bases outside the gene matches. Germline CDR1 and CDR2: LNHDA and SQIVND (reference sequence). The CDR3 is 14 amino acids. The CDR3 loop is CASSLDRGSGGYTF. The DNA for the CDR3 is TGTGCCAGTAGTCTGGACAGGGGGAGTGGCGGCTACACCTTC.

This sequence joins TRBV29-1 and TRBJ2-7; the match to TRBD2 covers 11 bases. Trimming at V came to 7 bases and at J to 1 base, leaving 3 bases not matched to a gene. There are 13 residues in the CDR3. Germline V lookup: CDR1 SQVTM, CDR2 ANQGSEA. The CDR3 loop is CSATSGRSYEQYF. In nucleotides, the CDR3 is TGCAGCGCCACTAGCGGGAGATCCTACGAGCAGTACTTC.

Remarks on this clone: This may be a read error: a much more frequent sequence differs by one nucleotide. V and J are TRBV11-2 and TRBJ2-7; the match to TRBD1 covers 7 bases. CDR3 length: 12 amino acids. From germline, CDR1 is SGHAT and CDR2 FQNNGV. V gave up 5 bases and J gave up 4 bases; unmatched junction bases: 2. CDR3 in DNA: TGTGCCAGCAGCCCACAGGGGTACGAGCAGTACTTC. Its protein is CASSPQGYEQYF.

A single count supports this clone. The rearrangement uses TRBV28 and TRBJ1-1; D gene ambiguous. CDR3 length: 16 residues. V lost 2 bases, J lost 4 bases, and 17 bases lay in between. The germline CDR1 and CDR2 sequences are MDHEN and SYDVKM. The CDR3 sequence is CASSLAPVVGATEAFF. The CDR3 region has the DNA TGTGCCAGCAGTTTAGCCCCCGTGGTGGGAGCCACTGAAGCTTTCTTT.

The rearrangement links TRBV7-2 to TRBJ2-5, with TRBD2 matching over 7 bases. There are 16 residues in the CDR3. V was clipped by 5 bases and J by 4 bases; unmatched bases: 13. Per germline, CDR1 SGHTA and CDR2 FQGNSA. The CDR3 protein is CASSPMGAGRGETQYF. The CDR3 DNA reads TGTGCCAGCAGCCCCATGGGTGCGGGGAGGGGAGAGACCCAGTACTTC.

The chain employs TRBV3-1 (or the pseudogene TRBV3-2) and TRBJ1-2; the D is unclear. The CDR3 totals 13 residues. Trimming cost V 4 bases and J 2 bases, with 8 bases left between them. Germline loops: CDR1 LGHDT, CDR2 YNNKEL (reference sequence). The CDR3 DNA is TGTGCCAGCAGCCCGACATCCAACTATGGCTACACCTTC. It specifies CASSPTSNYGYTF.

J is TRBJ1-1 and V is TRBV7-8; a possible D gene is TRBD1 (6 bases). Germline V gene sequence: CDR1 SGHVS, CDR2 FQNEAQ. The CDR3 is 13 amino acids. Between the trimmed V and J ends, which lost 8 bases and 4 bases, there was a span of 14 bases. The CDR3: CASSWDIGTEAFF. CDR3 coding DNA: TGTGCCAGCTCCTGGGACATTGGCACTGAAGCTTTCTTT.

This chain connects TRBV19 to TRBJ1-3; the D is unclear. CDR3 size: 14 residues. Germline CDR1 reads LNHDA; CDR2 reads SQIVND (reference sequence). The ends were cut back, 5 bases at V and 0 bases at J, with 8 bases in the middle. The chain's CDR3 is CASSYTDSGNTIYF. The CDR3 nucleotides are TGTGCCAGTAGTTACACCGACTCTGGAAACACCATATATTTT.

This sequence joins TRBV7-9 and TRBJ1-4, with 7 bases matching TRBD1. Germline assignment: CDR1 SEHNR and CDR2 FQNEAQ (reference sequence). The CDR3 consists of 15 residues. V was pared by 4 bases and J by 6 bases, with 8 bases of the junction left unmatched. This CDR3 reads CASSSQGGRYEKLFF. DNA for the CDR3: TGTGCCAGCAGCTCCCAGGGGGGCCGGTATGAAAAACTGTTTTTT.

There are a few counts of this clone. The junction departs from germline at one end; a sequencing error may be responsible. The chain couples TRBV7-7 to TRBJ2-5; D is perhaps TRBD1 (5 bases). Germline V gene lookup returns CDR1 SSHAT and CDR2 FNYEAQ (reference sequence). The CDR3 loop spans 15 amino acids. The CDR3 loop is CASSLVPGSVETQYF. CDR3 sequence (DNA): TGTGCTAGCAGCTTAGTTCCAGGGTCGGTCGAGACCCAGTACTTC.

The DNA of the CDR3 is TGTGCCAGCAGCTTAGAGGTGGGGCCCGATGAGCAGTTCTTC. Its translation is CASSLEVGPDEQFF. V usage is TRBV7-9 and J usage is TRBJ2-1, with a tentative D call TRBD1 (5 bases). Germline assignment: CDR1 SEHNR and CDR2 FQNEAQ (reference sequence). V was shortened by 1 base and J by 8 bases, with 12 bases between the two germline ends. The CDR3 has 14 amino acids.

The chain joins TRBV5-6 to TRBJ1-1, with unresolved D. The CDR3 spans 13 residues. Trimming shortened V by 6 bases and J by 0 bases, and 9 bases separated the two germline ends. Germline V gene data show CDR1 as SGHDT and CDR2 as YYEEEE. The CDR3 nucleotides read TGTGCCAGCACCTACCAACTGAACACTGAAGCTTTCTTT. Its translation: CASTYQLNTEAFF.

The chain recombines TRBV7-8 with TRBJ2-1; 7 bases fit TRBD1. The CDR3 extends over 15 amino acids. CDR1 and CDR2 (germline): SGHVS, FQNEAQ. The V and J ends lost 5 bases and 6 bases, in that order; junction bases with no gene match: 10. CDR3 protein: CASSPRQGPINEQFF. CDR3 coding DNA: TGTGCCAGCAGCCCAAGACAGGGTCCGATCAATGAGCAGTTCTTC.

The J gene is TRBJ2-7, the V gene TRBV7-6; a weak D match, TRBD2 (5 bases). The CDR3 covers 15 residues. The V gene lost 5 bases and the J gene lost 3 bases, with 17 bases spanning the gap. The germline V gene encodes CDR1 SGHVS and CDR2 FNYEAQ. CDR3 bases: TGTGCCAGCAGCAAGACTGACTGGAGCGGCTACGAGCAGTACTTC. Translating it yields CASSKTDWSGYEQYF.

On this clone: Other DNA sequences in this sample translate to the same CDR3. The chain couples TRBV18 to TRBJ1-1; D might be TRBD1 (6 bases). The CDR3 runs to 13 residues. Germline-derived CDR1 and CDR2 are KGHSH and LQKENI. Trimming left V 5 bases short and J 0 bases short, with 7 bases between. The CDR3 nucleotides read TGTGCCAGCTCAACAGGGATGAACACTGAAGCTTTCTTT. Amino acid sequence: CASSTGMNTEAFF.